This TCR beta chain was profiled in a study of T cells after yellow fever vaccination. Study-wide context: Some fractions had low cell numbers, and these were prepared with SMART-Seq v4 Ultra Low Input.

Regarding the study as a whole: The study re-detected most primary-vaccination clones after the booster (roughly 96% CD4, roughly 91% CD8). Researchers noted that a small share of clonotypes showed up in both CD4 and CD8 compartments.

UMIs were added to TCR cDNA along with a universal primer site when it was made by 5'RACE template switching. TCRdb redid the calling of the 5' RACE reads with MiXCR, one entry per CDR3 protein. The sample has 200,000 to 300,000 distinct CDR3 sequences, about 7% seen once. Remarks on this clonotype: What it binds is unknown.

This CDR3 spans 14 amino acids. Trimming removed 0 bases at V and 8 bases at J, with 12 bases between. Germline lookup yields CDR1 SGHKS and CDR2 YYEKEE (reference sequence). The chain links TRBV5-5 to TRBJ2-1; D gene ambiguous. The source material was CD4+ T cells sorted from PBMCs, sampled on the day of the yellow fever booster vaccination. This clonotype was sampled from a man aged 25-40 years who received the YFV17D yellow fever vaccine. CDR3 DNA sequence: TGTGCCAGCAGCTTGGAAGCCTTGTGGGATGAGCAGTTCTTC. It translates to CASSLEALWDEQFF.